A single sample gave rise to the 5 T cell receptor beta chains below, sequenced in a study of blood T cell repertoires in COVID-19. Only in-frame clones appear in the TCRdb table, and some are missing; sequencing was by immunoSEQ multiplex PCR. The data show 250,000 or so clones, 90% seen once. Source material: peripheral blood. The receptors were gathered from a woman aged 60-70 years with COVID-19, enrolled during active disease.

This clone was picked up one time. The chain has TRBV6-5 and TRBJ1-1, with D perhaps matching TRBD1 (5 bases). In germline, CDR1 is MNHEY, CDR2 SVGAGI. CDR3 length equals 12 residues. Between the trimmed V and J ends, which lost 7 bases and 3 bases, there was a span of 9 bases. CDR3 residues: CASIRGDTEAFF. The CDR3 coding sequence is TGTGCCAGCATTCGGGGGGACACTGAAGCTTTCTTT.

The chain recombines TRBV19 with TRBJ2-7, with 8 bases aligning to TRBD1. Trimming removed 5 bases from V and 4 bases from J; junction bases left unmatched: 4. The CDR3 loop spans 13 amino acids. Germline V gene lookup returns CDR1 LNHDA and CDR2 SQIVND (reference sequence). CDR3 region: CASSATGGYEQYF. CDR3 DNA sequence: TGTGCCAGTAGTGCAACAGGGGGTTACGAGCAGTACTTC.

This chain links TRBV28 with TRBJ2-1; TRBD2 matches at 9 bases. The CDR3 sequence is 15 residues long. CDR1 is MDHEN, CDR2 SYDVKM, per germline. V lost 6 bases and J lost 8; bases outside the gene matches: 11. This CDR3 reads CASRNRGLAEYEQFF. In DNA, the CDR3 is TGTGCCAGCAGGAACCGGGGACTAGCAGAGTATGAGCAGTTCTTC.

The J gene is TRBJ1-2, the V gene TRBV28; perhaps TRBD1 as D (6 bases). Trimming pared 10 bases from V and 6 bases from J, leaving 15 bases between. Per germline, CDR1 MDHEN and CDR2 SYDVKM. The CDR3 is made up of 12 amino acids. CDR3 in DNA: TGTGCCACCGAGGACAGCCGAAATGGCTACACCTTC. This sequence encodes CATEDSRNGYTF.

The V and J genes are TRBV7-9 and TRBJ1-1, with D maybe TRBD1 (6 bases). The CDR3 consists of 14 residues. The germline V gene encodes CDR1 SEHNR and CDR2 FQNEAQ (reference sequence). V was shortened by 1 base and J by 4 bases, with 10 bases between the two germline ends. Written as DNA, the CDR3 is TGTGCCAGCAGCTTAGGGACAGCTGGCACTGAAGCTTTCTTT. Translated: CASSLGTAGTEAFF.